The T cell receptor beta chain under discussion was sequenced for a study of blood T cell repertoires in COVID-19. Study-level background: Sources were T cells, B-cell-depleted T cells, or PBMCs; the material itself was cDNA or gDNA.

Followed longitudinally, the Seattle patients had been enrolled during active infection. The V end lost 5 bases, the J end lost 4 bases, and 11 bases lay between the germline ends. CDR1 is GTSNPN, CDR2 SVGIG, per germline (reference sequence). This CDR3 is built from 13 residues. Measured with immunoSEQ multiplex PCR; TCRdb has only the in-frame clones, and not every one. The table has 28,000 or so clones, 88% seen once; the top ten hold under 8%. Sequencing used peripheral blood. The clonotype comes from a man between 60 and 70 years old with COVID-19, enrolled during active disease. V gene TRBV30 combines with J gene TRBJ2-2; a possible D gene is TRBD2 (5 bases). The CDR3 coding sequence is TGTGCCTGGGACTCCCGGGGCACCGGGGAGCTGTTTTTT. Translation: CAWDSRGTGELFF. Filled out from reference TRBV30 and TRBJ2-2, the complete variable domain reads SQTIHQWPATLVQPVGSPLSLECTVEGTSNPNLYWYRQAAGRGLQLLFYSVGIGQISSEVPQNLSASRPQDRQFILSSKKLLLSDSGFYLCAWDSRGTGELFFGEGSRLTVL.